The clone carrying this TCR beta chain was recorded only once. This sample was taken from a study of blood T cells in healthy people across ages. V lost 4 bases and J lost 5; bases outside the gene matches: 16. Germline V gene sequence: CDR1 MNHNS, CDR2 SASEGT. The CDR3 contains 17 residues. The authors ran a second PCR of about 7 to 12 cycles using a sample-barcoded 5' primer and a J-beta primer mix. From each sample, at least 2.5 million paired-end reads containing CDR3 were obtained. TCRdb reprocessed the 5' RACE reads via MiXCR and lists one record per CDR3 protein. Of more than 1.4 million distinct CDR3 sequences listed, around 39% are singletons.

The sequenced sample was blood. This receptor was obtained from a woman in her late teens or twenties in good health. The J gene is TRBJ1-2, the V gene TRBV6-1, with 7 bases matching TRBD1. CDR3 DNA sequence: TGTGCCAGCAGTGGAGGGGAGGGGGCGAGTCAATTTTATGGCTACACCTTC. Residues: CASSGGEGASQFYGYTF.